This T cell receptor (beta chain) was documented in a study of blood T cells in healthy people across ages. No fewer than 6 million PBMCs went into each sample. The CDR3 is 14 residues long. The germline V and J ends were trimmed by 4 bases and 3 bases, with 12 bases remaining between them. The germline V gene encodes CDR1 MNHNS and CDR2 SASEGT. This clonotype was picked up one time. A second 7 to 11 cycle PCR used barcoded and J-beta primers. In TCRdb, the 5' RACE reads were re-called with MiXCR into one record per CDR3 protein. The sample shows over a million distinct CDR3 sequences, about 40% of them seen only once.

This sequence joins TRBV6-1 and TRBJ2-5; D ambiguous. This sequence was found in a young woman in good health. Sample: blood. The CDR3 region is CASSVLHKKETQYF. The CDR3, as DNA: TGTGCCAGCAGTGTACTCCACAAAAAAGAGACCCAGTACTTC.